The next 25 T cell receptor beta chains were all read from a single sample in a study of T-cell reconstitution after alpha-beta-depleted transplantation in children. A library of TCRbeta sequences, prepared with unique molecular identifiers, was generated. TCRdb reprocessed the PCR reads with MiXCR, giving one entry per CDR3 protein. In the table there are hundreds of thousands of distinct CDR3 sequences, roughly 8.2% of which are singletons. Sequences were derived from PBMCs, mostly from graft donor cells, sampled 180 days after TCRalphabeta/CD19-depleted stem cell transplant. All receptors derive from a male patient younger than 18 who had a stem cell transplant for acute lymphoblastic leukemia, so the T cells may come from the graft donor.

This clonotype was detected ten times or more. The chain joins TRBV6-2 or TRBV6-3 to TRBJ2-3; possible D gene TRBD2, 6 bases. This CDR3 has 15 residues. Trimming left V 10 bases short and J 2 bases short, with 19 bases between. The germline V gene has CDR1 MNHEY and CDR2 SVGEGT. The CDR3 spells CATTARGGVTDTQYF. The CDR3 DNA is TGTGCCACCACGGCGAGGGGAGGCGTCACAGATACGCAGTATTTT.

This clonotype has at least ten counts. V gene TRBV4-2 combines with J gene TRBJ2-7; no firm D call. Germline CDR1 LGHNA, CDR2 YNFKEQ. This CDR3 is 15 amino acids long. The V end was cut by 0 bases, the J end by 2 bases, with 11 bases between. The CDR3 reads CASSQEGANTYEQYF. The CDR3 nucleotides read TGTGCCAGCAGCCAAGAAGGAGCTAACACCTACGAGCAGTACTTC.

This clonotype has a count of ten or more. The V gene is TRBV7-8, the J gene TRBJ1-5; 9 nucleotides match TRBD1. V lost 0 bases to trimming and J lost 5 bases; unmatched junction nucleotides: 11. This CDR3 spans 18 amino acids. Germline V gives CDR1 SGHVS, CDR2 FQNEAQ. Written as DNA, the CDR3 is TGTGCCAGCAGCTTAGCGCTCCCCTACAGGGGGCGCGATCAGCCCCAGCATTTT. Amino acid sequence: CASSLALPYRGRDQPQHF.

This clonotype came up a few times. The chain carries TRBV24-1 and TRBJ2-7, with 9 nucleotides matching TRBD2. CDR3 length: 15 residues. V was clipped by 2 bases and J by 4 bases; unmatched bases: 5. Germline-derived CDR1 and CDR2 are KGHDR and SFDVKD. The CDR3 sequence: CATSDSPSGTYEQYF. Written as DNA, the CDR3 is TGTGCCACCAGTGATTCTCCTAGCGGGACTTACGAGCAGTACTTC.

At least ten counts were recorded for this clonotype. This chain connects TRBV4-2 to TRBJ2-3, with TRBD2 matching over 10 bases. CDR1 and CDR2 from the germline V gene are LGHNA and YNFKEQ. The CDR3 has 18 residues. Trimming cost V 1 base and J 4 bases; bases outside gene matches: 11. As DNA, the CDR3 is TGTGCCAGCAGCCAAGTGGCCGTTGATAGCGGGAGGTCAGATACGCAGTATTTT. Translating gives CASSQVAVDSGRSDTQYF.

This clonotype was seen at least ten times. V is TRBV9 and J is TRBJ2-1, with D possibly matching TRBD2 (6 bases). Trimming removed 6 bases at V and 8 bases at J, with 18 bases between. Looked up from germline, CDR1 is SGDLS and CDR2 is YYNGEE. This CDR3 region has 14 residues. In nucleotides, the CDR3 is TGTGCCAGCACGGGCCGACCTTCGGGGGATGAGCAGTTCTTC. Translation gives CASTGRPSGDEQFF.

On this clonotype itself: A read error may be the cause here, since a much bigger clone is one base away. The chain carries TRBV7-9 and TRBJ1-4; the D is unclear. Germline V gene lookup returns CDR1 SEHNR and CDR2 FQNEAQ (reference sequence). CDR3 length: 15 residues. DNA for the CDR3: TGTGCCAGCAGCGAGGGTGGGCAGCATAGTGAAAAACCGTTTTTT. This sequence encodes CASSEGGQHSEKPFF.

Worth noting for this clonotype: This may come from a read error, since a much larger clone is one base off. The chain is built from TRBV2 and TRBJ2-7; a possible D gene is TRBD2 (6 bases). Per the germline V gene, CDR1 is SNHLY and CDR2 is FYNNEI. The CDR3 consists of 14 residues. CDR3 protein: CASSWGVLSYEQHF. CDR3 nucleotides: TGTGCCAGCAGTTGGGGGGTGCTGTCCTACGAGCAGCACTTC.

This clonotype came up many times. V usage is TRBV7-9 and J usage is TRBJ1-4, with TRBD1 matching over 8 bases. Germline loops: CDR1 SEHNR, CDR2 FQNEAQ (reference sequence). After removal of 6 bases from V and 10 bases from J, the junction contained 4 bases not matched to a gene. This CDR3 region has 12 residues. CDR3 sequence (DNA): TGTGCCAGCAGAACAGGGGGGGGAAAACTGTTTTTT. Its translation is CASRTGGGKLFF.

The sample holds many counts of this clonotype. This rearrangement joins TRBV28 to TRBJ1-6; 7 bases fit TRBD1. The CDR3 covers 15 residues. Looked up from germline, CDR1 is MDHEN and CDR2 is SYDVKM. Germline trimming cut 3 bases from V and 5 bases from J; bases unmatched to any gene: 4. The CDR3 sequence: CASSFSGTDNSPLHF. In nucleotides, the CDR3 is TGTGCCAGCAGTTTCTCCGGGACAGATAATTCACCCCTCCACTTT.

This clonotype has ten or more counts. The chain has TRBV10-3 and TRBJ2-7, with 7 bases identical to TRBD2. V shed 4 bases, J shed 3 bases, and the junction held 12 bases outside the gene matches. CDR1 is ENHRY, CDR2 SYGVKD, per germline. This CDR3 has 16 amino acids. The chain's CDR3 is CAISGAPGGGSYEQYF. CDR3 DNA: TGTGCCATCAGTGGGGCCCCAGGCGGCGGGAGCTACGAGCAGTACTTC.

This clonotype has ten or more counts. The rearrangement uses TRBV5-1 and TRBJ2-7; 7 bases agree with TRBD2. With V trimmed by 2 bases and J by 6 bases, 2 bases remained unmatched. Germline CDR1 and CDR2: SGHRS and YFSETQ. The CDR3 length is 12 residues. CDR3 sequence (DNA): TGCGCCAGCAGCTTCTCGGGGGGCGAGCAGTACTTC. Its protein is CASSFSGGEQYF.

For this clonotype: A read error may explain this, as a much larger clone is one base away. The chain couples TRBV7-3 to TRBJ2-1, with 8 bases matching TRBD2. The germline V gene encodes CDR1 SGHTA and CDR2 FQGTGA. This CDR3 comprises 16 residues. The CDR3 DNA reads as TGTGCCAGCAGCTCGGGGAGCGGGAGTCCCACTCATGAGCAGCTCTTC. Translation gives CASSSGSGSPTHEQLF.

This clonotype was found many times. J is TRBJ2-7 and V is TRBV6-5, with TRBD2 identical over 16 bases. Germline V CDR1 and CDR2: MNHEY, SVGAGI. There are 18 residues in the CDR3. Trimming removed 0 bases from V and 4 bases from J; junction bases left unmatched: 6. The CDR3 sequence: CASSYSGTSGRALYEQYF. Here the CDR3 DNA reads TGTGCCAGCAGTTACTCCGGGACTAGCGGGAGGGCCCTGTACGAGCAGTACTTC.

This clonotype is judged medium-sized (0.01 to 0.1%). CDR3 bases: TGTGCCAGCAGCTTCGGGTCCACGGACCGGGGAGTTTCTGAGCAGTTCTTC. Translated: CASSFGSTDRGVSEQFF. The chain joins TRBV11-2 to TRBJ2-1; D possibly corresponds to TRBD2 (5 bases). CDR1 and CDR2 (germline): SGHAT, FQNNGV. V lost 3 bases and J lost 9, with 24 bases in between. The CDR3 spans 17 residues.

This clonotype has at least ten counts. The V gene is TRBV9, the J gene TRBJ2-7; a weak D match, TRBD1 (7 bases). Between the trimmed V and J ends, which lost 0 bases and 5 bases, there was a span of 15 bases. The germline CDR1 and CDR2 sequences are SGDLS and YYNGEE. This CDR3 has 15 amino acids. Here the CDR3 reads CASSVGGRGVNEQYF. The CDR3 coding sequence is TGTGCCAGCAGCGTAGGAGGCAGGGGGGTAAACGAGCAGTACTTC.

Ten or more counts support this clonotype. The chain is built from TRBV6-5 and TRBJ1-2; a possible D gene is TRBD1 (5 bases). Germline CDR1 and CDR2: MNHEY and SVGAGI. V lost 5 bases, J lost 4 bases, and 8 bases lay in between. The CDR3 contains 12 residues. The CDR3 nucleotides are TGTGCCAGCAGTCCCGGGGCCTATGGCTACACCTTC. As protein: CASSPGAYGYTF.

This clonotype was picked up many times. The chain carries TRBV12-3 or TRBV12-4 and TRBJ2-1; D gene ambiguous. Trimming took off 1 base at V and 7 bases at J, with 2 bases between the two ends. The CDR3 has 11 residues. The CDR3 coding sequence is TGTGCCAGCAGTTTAGTTAATGAGCAGTTCTTC. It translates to CASSLVNEQFF.

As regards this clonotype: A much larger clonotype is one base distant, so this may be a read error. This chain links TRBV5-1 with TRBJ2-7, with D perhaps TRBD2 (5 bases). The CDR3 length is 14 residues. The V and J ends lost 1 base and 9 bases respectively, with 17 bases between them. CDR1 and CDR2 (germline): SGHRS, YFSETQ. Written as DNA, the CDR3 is TGCGCCAGCAGCTTGAGGGTTAGCGTACCGAGGCAGTACTTC. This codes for CASSLRVSVPRQYF.

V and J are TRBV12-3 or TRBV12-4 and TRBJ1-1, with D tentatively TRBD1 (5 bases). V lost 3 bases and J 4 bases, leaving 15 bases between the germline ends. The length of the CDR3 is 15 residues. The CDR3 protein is CASSLGVGGGTEAFF. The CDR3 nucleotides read TGTGCCAGCAGTTTGGGCGTGGGGGGGGGCACTGAAGCTTTCTTT.

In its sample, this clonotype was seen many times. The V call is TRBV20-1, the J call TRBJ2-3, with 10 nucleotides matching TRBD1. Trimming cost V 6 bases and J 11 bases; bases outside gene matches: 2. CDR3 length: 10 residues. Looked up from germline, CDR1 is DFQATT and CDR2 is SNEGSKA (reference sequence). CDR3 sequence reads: CSADRGQQYF. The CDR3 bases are TGCAGTGCCGACAGGGGGCAGCAGTATTTT.

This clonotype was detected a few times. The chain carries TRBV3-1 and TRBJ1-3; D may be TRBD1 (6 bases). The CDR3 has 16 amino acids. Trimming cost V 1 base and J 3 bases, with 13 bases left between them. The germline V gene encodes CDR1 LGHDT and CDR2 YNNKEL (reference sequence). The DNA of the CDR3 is TGTGCCAGCAGCCAAGTTGGAGGGGGTGGTGGAAACACCATATATTTT. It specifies CASSQVGGGGGNTIYF.

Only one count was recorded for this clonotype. The chain's CDR3 is CASKLVGWGRAGELFF. The CDR3 nucleotides are TGTGCCAGTAAACTTGTAGGCTGGGGTCGGGCCGGGGAGCTGTTTTTT. The chain joins TRBV19 to TRBJ2-2; no reliable D call. In germline, CDR1 is LNHDA, CDR2 SQIVND (reference sequence). V was shortened by 7 bases and J by 6 bases, with 21 bases between the two germline ends. The CDR3 runs 16 residues. Full variable domain (missing parts from reference TRBV19 and TRBJ2-2): DGGITQSPKYLFRKEGQNVTLSCEQNLNHDAMYWYRQDPGQGLRLIYYSQIVNDFQKGDIAEGYSVSREKKESFPLTVTSAQKNPTAFYLCASKLVGWGRAGELFFGEGSRLTVL.

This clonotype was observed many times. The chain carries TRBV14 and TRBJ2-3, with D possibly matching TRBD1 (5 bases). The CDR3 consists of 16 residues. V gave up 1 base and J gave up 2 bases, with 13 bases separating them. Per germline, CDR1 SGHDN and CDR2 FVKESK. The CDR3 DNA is TGTGCCAGCAGCCAAGGCAAGGGGCGTCTCACAGATACGCAGTATTTT. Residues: CASSQGKGRLTDTQYF.

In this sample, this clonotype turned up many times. The CDR3 reads CASSLRTGSASGGYTF. The CDR3 DNA reads TGTGCCAGCAGTCTTAGGACAGGATCTGCCTCGGGGGGCTACACCTTC. The gene calls are TRBV12-3 or TRBV12-4 and TRBJ1-2, with 7 positions matching TRBD1. The V segment lost 5 bases and the J segment 8 bases; nucleotides outside the gene matches: 17. CDR3 length: 16 residues.